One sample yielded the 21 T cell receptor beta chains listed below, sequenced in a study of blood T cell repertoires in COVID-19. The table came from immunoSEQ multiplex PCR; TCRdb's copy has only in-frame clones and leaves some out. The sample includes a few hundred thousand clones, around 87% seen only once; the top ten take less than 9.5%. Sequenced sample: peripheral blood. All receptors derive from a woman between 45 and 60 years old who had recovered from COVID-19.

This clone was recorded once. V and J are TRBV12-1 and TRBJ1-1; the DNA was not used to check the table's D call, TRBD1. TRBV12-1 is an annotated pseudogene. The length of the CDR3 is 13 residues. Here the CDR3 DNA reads TGTGCCAGCAGCCCAGGGGGAAAAACTGAAGCTTTCTTT. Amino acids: CASSPGGKTEAFF.

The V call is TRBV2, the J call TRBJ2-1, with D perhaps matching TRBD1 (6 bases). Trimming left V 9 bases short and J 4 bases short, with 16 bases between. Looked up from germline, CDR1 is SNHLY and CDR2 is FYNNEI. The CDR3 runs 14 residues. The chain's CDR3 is CARGAALLYNEQFF. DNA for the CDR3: TGTGCCAGGGGGGCAGCCCTTCTTTACAATGAGCAGTTCTTC.

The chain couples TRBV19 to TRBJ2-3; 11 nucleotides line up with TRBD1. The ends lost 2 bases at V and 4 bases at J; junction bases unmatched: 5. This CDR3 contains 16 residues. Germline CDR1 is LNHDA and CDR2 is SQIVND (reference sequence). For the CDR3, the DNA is TGTGCCAGTAGTATACTACCGGGACAGGGGGCAGATACGCAGTATTTT. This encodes CASSILPGQGADTQYF.

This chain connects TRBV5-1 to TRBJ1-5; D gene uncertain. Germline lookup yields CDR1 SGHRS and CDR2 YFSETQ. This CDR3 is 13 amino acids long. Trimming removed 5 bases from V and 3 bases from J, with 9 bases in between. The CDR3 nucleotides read TGCGCCAGCAGGCGGTTCCCCAATCAGCCCCAGCATTTT. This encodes CASRRFPNQPQHF.

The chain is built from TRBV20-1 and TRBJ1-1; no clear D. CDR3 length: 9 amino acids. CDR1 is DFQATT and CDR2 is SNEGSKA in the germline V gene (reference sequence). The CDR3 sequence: CSKNTEAFF. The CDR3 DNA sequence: TGCAGCAAGAACACTGAAGCTTTCTTT.

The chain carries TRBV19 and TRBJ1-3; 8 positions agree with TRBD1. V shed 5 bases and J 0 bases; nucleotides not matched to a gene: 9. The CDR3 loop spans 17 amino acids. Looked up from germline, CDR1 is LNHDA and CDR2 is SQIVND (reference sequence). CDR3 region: CASSGYGQGGSGNTIYF. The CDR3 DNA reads TGTGCCAGTAGTGGCTATGGACAGGGCGGCTCTGGAAACACCATATATTTT.

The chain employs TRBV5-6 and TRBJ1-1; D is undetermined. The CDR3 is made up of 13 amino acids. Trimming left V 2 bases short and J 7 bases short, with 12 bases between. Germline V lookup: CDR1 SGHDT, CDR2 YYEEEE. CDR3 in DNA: TGTGCCAGCAGCTTACCCGATGGCATTGAAGCTTTCTTT. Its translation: CASSLPDGIEAFF. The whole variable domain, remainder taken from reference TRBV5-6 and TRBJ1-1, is DAGVTQSPTHLIKTRGQQVTLRCSPKSGHDTVSWYQQALGQGPQFIFQYYEEEERQRGNFPDRFSGHQFPNYSSELNVNALLLGDSALYLCASSLPDGIEAFFGQGTRLTVV.

Written as DNA, the CDR3 is TGTGCCAGCAGCCCACTCGGGTCCTTAAACGAGCAGTTCTTC. Its translation: CASSPLGSLNEQFF. The chain joins TRBV7-2 to TRBJ2-1, with D hard to call. Trimming took off 5 bases at V and 10 bases at J, with 18 bases between the two ends. This CDR3 has 14 residues. Germline CDR1 is SGHTA and CDR2 is FQGNSA.

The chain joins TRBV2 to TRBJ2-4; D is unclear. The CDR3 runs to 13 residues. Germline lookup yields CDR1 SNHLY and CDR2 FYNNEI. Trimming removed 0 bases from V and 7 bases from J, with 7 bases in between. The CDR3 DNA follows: TGTGCCAGCAGTGAAGCTCTGAGGAACATTCAGTACTTC. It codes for CASSEALRNIQYF.

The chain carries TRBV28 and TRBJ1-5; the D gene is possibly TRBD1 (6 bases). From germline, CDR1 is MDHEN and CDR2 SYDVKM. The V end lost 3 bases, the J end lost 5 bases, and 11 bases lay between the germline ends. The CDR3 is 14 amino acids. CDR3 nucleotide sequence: TGTGCCAGCAGTTTGACAGGAAAGCATCAGCCCCAGCATTTT. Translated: CASSLTGKHQPQHF.

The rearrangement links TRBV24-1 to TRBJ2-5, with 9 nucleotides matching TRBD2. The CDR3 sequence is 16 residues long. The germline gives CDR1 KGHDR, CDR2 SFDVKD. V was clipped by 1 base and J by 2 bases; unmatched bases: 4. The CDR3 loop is CATSDFSGGGQETQYF. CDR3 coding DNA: TGTGCCACCAGTGATTTTAGCGGGGGAGGGCAAGAGACCCAGTACTTC.

CDR3 sequence reads: CASSIRQAPSPLHF. As DNA, the CDR3 is TGTGCCAGTAGTATCCGGCAGGCACCTTCACCCCTCCACTTT. The chain combines TRBV19 with TRBJ1-6; no clear D gene. The CDR3 loop spans 14 amino acids. Germline CDR1 is LNHDA and CDR2 is SQIVND (reference sequence). Trimming took off 3 bases at V and 9 bases at J, with 12 bases between the two ends.

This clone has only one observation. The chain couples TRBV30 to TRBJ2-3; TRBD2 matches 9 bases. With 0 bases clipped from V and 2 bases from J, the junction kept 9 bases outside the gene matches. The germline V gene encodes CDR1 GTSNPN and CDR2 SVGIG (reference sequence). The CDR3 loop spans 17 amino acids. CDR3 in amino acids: CAWSVYPSGANTDTQYF. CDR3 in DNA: TGTGCCTGGAGTGTATACCCTAGCGGGGCTAACACAGATACGCAGTATTTT.

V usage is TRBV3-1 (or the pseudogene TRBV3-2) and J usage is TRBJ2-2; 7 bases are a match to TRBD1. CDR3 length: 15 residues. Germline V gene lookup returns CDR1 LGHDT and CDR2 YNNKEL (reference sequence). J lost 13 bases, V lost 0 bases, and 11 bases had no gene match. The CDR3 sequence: CASSQDPFRQGLLFF. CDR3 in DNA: TGTGCCAGCAGCCAAGATCCTTTCCGACAGGGTTTGCTGTTTTTT.

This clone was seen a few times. The CDR3 DNA follows: TGCGCCAGCAGCCAAGATTTTGGGGGCCTTCGCGGGGACAGGGCCAAGAATCAGCCCCAGCATTTT. It codes for CASSQDFGGLRGDRAKNQPQHF. The gene calls are TRBV4-1 and TRBJ1-5, with 9 bases aligning to TRBD1. Germline values: CDR1 MGHRA, CDR2 YSYEKL. The V and J ends lost 0 bases and 4 bases, in that order; junction bases with no gene match: 22. This CDR3 spans 22 amino acids.

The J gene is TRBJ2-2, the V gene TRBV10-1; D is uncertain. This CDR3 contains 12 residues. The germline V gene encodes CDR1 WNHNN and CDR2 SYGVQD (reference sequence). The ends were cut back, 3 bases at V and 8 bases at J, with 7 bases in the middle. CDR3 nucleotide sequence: TGCGCCAGCAGTGACGGGTGGGGGGAGCTGTTTTTT. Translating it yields CASSDGWGELFF.

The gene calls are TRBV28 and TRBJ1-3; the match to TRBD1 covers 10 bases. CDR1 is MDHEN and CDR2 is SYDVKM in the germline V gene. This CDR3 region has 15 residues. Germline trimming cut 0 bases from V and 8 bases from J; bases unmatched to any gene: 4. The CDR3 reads CASSLWTGGKDTIYF. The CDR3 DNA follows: TGTGCCAGCAGTTTATGGACAGGGGGCAAGGACACCATATATTTT.

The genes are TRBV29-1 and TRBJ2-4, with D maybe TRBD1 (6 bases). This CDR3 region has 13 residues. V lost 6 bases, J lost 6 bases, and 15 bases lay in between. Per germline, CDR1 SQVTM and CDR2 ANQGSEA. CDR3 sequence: CSVADRRSNIQYF. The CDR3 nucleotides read TGCAGCGTCGCCGACAGGCGATCAAACATTCAGTACTTC.

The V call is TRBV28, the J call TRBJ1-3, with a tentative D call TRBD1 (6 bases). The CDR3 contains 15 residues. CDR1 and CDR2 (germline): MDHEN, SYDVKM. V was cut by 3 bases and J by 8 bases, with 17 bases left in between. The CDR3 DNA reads TGTGCCAGCAGTTTGTCGACAGGCGCAATTTACACCATATATTTT. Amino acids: CASSLSTGAIYTIYF.

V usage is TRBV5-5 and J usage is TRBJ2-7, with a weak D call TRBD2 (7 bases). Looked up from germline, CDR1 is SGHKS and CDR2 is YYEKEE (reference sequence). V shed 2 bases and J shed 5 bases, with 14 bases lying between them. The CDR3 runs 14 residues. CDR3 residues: CASSLWGGRDEQYF. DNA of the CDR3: TGTGCCAGCAGCTTATGGGGGGGCAGGGACGAGCAGTACTTC. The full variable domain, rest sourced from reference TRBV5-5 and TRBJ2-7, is DAGVTQSPTHLIKTRGQQVTLRCSPISGHKSVSWYQQVLGQGPQFIFQYYEKEERGRGNFPDRFSARQFPNYSSELNVNALLLGDSALYLCASSLWGGRDEQYFGPGTRLTVT.

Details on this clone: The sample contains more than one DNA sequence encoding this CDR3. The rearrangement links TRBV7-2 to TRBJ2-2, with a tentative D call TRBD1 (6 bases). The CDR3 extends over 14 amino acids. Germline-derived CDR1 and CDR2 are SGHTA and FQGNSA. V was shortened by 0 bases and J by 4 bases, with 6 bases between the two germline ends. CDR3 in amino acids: CASSLAGGTGELFF. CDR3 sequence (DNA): TGTGCCAGCAGCTTAGCAGGGGGCACCGGGGAGCTGTTTTTT.